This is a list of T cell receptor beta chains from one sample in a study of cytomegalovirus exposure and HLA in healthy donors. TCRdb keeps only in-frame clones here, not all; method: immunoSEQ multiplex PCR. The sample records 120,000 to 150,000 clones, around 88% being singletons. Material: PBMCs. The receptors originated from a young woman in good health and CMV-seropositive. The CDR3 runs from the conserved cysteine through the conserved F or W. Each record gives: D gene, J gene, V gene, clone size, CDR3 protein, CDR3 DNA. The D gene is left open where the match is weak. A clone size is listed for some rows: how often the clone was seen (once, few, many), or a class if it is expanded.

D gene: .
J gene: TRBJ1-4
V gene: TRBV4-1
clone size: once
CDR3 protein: CASSREWQSTNEKLFF
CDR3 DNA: TGCGCCAGCAGCCGGGAGTGGCAGTCAACTAATGAAAAACTGTTTTTT

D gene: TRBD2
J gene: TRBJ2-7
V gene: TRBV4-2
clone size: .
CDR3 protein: CASGNPGLADYEQYF
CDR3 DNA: TGTGCCAGCGGGAATCCGGGACTAGCGGACTACGAGCAGTACTTC

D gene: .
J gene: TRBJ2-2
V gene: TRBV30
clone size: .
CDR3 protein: CAWIPRGYPGELFF
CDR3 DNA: TGTGCCTGGATTCCCCGGGGGTATCCCGGGGAGCTGTTTTTT

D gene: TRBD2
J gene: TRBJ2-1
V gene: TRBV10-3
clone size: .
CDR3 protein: CAISGGVLRNEQFF
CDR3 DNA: TGTGCCATCAGCGGGGGGGTGCTCAGGAATGAGCAGTTCTTC

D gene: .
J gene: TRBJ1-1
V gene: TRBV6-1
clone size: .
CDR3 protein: CASSEPLRIIMNTEAFF
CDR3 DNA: TGTGCCAGCAGTGAACCATTGAGAATTATCATGAACACTGAAGCTTTCTTT

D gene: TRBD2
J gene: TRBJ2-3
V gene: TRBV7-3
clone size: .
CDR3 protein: CASSPVSGTLTDTQYF
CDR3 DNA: TGTGCCAGCAGCCCGGTTAGCGGGACGCTCACAGATACGCAGTATTTT

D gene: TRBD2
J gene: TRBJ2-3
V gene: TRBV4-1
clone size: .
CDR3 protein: CASSQRYLAGTDTQYF
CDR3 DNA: TGCGCCAGCAGCCAACGGTATCTAGCGGGCACAGATACGCAGTATTTT

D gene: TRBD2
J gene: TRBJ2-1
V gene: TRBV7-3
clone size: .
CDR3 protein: CASSQTSGRRNEQFF
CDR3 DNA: TGTGCCAGCAGCCAGACTAGCGGGAGAAGGAATGAGCAGTTCTTC

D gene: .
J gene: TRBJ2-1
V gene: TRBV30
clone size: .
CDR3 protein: CAWDRRSMDEQFF
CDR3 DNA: TGTGCCTGGGACAGGAGATCTATGGATGAGCAGTTCTTC

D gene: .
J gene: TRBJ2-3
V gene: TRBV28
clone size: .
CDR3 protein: CASNSQDLSSTDTQYF
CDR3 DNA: TGTGCCAGCAATTCACAGGATTTATCTAGCACAGATACGCAGTATTTT

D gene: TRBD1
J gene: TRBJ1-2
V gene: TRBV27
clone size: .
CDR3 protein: CASSVLGQGVDGYTF
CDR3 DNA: TGTGCCAGCAGTGTCCTTGGACAGGGAGTGGATGGCTACACCTTC

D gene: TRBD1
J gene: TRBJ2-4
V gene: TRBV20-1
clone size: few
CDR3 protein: CSASNRDRLYF
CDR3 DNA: TGCAGTGCTTCAAACCGGGACAGACTGTACTTC

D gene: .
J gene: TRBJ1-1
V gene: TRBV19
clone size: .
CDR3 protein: CASSIEGRQRRTEAFF
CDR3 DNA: TGTGCCAGTAGTATAGAGGGTAGACAGAGACGCACTGAAGCTTTCTTT

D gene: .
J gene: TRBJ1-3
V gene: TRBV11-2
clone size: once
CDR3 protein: CASSPGTGGNTIYF
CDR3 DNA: TGTGCCAGCAGCCCCGGGACTGGTGGAAACACCATATATTTT

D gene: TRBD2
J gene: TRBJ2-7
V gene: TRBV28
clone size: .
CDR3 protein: CASSSGGGGADEQYF
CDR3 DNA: TGTGCCAGCAGCTCAGGCGGCGGGGGGGCCGACGAGCAGTACTTC

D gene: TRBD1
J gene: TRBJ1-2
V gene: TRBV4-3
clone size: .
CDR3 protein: CASSQTTGGSYGYTF
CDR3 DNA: TGCGCCAGCAGCCAAACGACAGGGGGGAGCTATGGCTACACCTTC

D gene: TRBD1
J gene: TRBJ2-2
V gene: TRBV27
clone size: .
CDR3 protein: CASKTSGTATTGELFF
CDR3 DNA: TGTGCCAGCAAGACCTCCGGGACAGCTACAACCGGGGAGCTGTTTTTT

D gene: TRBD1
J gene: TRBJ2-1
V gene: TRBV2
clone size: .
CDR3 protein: CASSEDRGYNEQFF
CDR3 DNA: TGTGCCAGCAGTGAAGACAGGGGCTACAATGAGCAGTTCTTC

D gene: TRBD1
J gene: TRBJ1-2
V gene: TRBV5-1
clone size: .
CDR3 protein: CASTSGTEGSSGYTF
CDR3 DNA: TGCGCCAGCACCTCCGGGACAGAGGGGAGCTCTGGCTACACCTTC

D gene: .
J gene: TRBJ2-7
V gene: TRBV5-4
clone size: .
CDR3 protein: CASSLEGRSSYEQYF
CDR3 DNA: TGTGCCAGCAGCTTGGAGGGGCGATCCTCCTACGAGCAGTACTTC

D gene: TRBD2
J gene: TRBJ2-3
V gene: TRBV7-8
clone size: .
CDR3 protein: CASSRSGGAGDTQYF
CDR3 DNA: TGTGCCAGCAGCCGGAGCGGGGGGGCCGGAGATACGCAGTATTTT

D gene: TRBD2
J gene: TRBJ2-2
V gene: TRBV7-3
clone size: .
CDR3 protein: CASSQGIRTSGVGGELFF
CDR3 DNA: TGTGCCAGCAGCCAAGGGATCCGGACTAGCGGGGTCGGCGGGGAGCTGTTTTTT

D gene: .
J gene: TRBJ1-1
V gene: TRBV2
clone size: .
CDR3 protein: CASTGQFPRSVNTEAFF
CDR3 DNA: TGTGCCAGCACAGGACAGTTTCCTCGCTCCGTGAACACTGAAGCTTTCTTT

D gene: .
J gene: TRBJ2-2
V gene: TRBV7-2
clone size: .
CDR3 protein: CASSLWASTGELFF
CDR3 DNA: TGTGCCAGCAGCTTATGGGCCTCCACCGGGGAGCTGTTTTTT

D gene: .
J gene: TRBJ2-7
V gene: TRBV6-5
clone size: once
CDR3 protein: CASSTTRQGGYEQYF
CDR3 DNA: TGTGCCAGCAGTACGACCAGACAGGGAGGTTACGAGCAGTACTTC

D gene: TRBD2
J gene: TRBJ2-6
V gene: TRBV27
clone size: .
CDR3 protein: CASSPLGDTSVSGANVLTF
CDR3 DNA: TGTGCCAGCAGTCCCTTAGGGGATACTAGCGTGTCTGGGGCCAACGTCCTGACTTTC

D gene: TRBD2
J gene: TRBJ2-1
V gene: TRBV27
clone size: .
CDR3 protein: CASSLFLAGVNEQFF
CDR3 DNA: TGTGCCAGCAGTTTATTCCTAGCGGGAGTTAATGAGCAGTTCTTC

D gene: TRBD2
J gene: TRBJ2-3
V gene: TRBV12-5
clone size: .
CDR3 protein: CASGWRESTDTQYF
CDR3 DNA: TGTGCTAGTGGTTGGCGGGAGAGCACAGATACGCAGTATTTT

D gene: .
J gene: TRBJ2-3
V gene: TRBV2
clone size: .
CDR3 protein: CASSDDSDTQYF
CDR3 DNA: TGTGCCAGCAGTGATGACTCAGATACGCAGTATTTT

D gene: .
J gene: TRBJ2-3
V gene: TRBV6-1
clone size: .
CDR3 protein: CASSGPTGWDTQYF
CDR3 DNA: TGTGCCAGCAGCGGTCCTACAGGATGGGATACGCAGTATTTT

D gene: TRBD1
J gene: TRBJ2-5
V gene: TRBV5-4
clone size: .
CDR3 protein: CASSQGTGKETQYF
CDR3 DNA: TGTGCCAGCAGCCAAGGGACAGGGAAAGAGACCCAGTACTTC

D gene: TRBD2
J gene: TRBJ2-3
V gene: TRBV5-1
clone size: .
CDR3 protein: CASRGLAGTDTQYF
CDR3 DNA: TGCGCCAGCAGGGGACTAGCGGGCACAGATACGCAGTATTTT

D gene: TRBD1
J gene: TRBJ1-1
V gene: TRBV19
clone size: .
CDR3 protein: CASTWVRTGNTEAFF
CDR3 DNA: TGTGCCAGTACCTGGGTCAGGACAGGGAACACTGAAGCTTTCTTT

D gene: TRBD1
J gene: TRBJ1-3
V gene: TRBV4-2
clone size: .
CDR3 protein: CASSHGQGKLDTIYF
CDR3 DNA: TGTGCCAGCAGCCACGGACAGGGAAAGTTGGACACCATATATTTT

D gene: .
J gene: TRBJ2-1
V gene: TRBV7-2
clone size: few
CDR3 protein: CASKAGTGYNEQFF
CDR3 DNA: TGTGCCAGTAAAGCCGGGACTGGCTACAATGAGCAGTTCTTC

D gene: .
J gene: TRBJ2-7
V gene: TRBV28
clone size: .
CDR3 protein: CASSSQRVLSSYEQYF
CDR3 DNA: TGTGCCAGCAGTTCCCAGCGGGTCCTGAGCTCCTACGAGCAGTACTTC

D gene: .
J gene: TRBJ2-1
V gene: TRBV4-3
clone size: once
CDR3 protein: CASSQDRGAPYNEQFF
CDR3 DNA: TGCGCCAGCAGCCAAGATCGGGGGGCTCCTTACAATGAGCAGTTCTTC

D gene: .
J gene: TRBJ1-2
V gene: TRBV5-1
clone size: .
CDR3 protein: CASSPGQGGYTF
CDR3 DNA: TGCGCCAGCAGCCCGGGACAAGGCGGCTACACCTTC

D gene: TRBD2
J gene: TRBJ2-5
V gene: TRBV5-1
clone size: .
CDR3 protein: CASSGGLAGNRETQYF
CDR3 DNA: TGCGCCAGCAGCGGAGGACTAGCGGGAAATCGCGAGACCCAGTACTTC

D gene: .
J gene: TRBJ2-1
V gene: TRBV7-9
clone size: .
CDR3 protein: CASSQGGGRGEEQFF
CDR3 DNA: TGTGCCAGCAGTCAAGGAGGAGGGAGAGGAGAAGAGCAGTTCTTC

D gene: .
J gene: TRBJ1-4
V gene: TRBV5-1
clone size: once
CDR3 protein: CASSLFSGPNEKLFF
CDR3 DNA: TGCGCCAGCAGCTTGTTCTCAGGCCCTAATGAAAAACTGTTTTTT

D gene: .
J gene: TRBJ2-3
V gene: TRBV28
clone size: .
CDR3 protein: CASSLIAGFWYF
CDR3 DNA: TGTGCCAGCAGCCTCATCGCGGGTTTTTGGTATTTT

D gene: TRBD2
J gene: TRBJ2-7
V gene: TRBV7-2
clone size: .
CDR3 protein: CASSLASGGKYEQYF
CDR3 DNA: TGTGCCAGCAGCTTAGCTAGCGGGGGGAAATACGAGCAGTACTTC

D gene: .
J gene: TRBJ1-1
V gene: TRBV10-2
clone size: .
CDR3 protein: CASSDPTVRTEAFF
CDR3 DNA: TGCGCCAGCAGCGATCCGACAGTACGAACTGAAGCTTTCTTT

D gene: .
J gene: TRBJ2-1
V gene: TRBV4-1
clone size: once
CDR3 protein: CASSQPTGAAYNEQFF
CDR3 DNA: TGCGCCAGCAGCCAACCCACAGGAGCTGCCTACAATGAGCAGTTCTTC

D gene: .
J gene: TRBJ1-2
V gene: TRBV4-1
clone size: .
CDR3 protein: CASSQGWTGNYGYTF
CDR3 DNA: TGCGCCAGCAGCCAAGGGTGGACGGGAAACTATGGCTACACCTTC

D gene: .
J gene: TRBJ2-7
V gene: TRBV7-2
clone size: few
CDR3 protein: CASSPKGGLREQYF
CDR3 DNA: TGTGCCAGCAGCCCCAAGGGGGGGCTTCGGGAGCAGTACTTC

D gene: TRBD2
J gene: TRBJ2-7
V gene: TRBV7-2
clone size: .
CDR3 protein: CASSLASGGSYEQYF
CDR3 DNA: TGTGCCAGCAGCTTAGCTAGCGGGGGCTCCTACGAGCAGTACTTC

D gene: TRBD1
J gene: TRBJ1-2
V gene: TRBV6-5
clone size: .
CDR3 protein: CASSRQGGSSYTF
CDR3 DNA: TGTGCCAGCAGTCGACAGGGTGGGTCAAGCTACACCTTC

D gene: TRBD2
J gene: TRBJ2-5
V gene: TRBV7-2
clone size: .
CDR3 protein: CASSLVLAGLPSTQYF
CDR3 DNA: TGTGCCAGCAGCTTAGTGCTAGCGGGCCTCCCCTCGACCCAGTACTTC

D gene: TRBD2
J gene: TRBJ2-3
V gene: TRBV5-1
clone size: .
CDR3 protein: CASSLGTSGRGTDTQYF
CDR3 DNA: TGCGCCAGCAGCTTGGGGACTAGCGGGAGGGGAACAGATACGCAGTATTTT

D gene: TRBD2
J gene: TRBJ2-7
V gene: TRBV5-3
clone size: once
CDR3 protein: CARSPGTSGGAYDEQYF
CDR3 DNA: TGTGCCAGAAGCCCGGGAACTAGCGGGGGGGCCTATGACGAGCAGTACTTC

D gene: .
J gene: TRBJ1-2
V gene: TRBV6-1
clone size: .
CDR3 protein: CASSQGGEFYGYTF
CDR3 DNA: TGTGCCAGCAGTCAAGGGGGAGAATTCTATGGCTACACCTTC